This entry describes one T cell receptor beta chain. Per the authors' pipeline: Cell counts per sample came from amplifying reference gene primers. The data were produced by immunoSEQ multiplex PCR, yet TCRdb's version contains in-frame clones alone and is incomplete. V and J calls and clone size come straight from that table; D and trimming were deduced from the DNA. Of 80,000 or so clones in the sample, roughly 80% were seen once. This specimen belongs to a study of blood T cell repertoires in COVID-19. Study-wide background: Samples of COVID-19 (acute and convalescent) were obtained from the United States, Italy and Spain. Sample material is recorded as cDNA or gDNA derived from T cells, B-cell-depleted T cells, or PBMCs.

V lost 1 base, J lost 5 bases, and 11 bases lay in between. Per the germline V gene, CDR1 is MNHNS and CDR2 is SASEGT. The CDR3 sequence is 14 residues long. This sequence was found in a woman aged 60-75 years with acute or convalescent COVID-19. V usage is TRBV6-1 and J usage is TRBJ1-2; D perhaps matches TRBD1 (5 bases). Sequenced sample: peripheral blood. CDR3 DNA: TGTGCCAGCAGTGAAGGACGGGGGGGATATGGCTACACCTTC. Translation gives CASSEGRGGYGYTF.